This T cell receptor (beta chain) was sequenced in a study of blood T cell repertoires in COVID-19. The CDR3 runs to 15 residues. V lost 1 base to trimming and J lost 1 base, with 5 bases between them. Per germline, CDR1 MNHNS and CDR2 SASEGT. Some clones are missing from TCRdb's copy, which holds only in-frame ones; the method was immunoSEQ multiplex PCR. The data hold 150,000 to 200,000 clones, with approximately 87% observed a single time. The origin of this receptor is a woman aged 70-85 years with acute or convalescent COVID-19. This rearrangement joins TRBV6-1 to TRBJ1-6; D might be TRBD1 (5 bases). Sequenced: peripheral blood. This CDR3 reads CASSEDRSYNSPLHF. CDR3 in DNA: TGTGCCAGCAGTGAAGACAGGTCCTATAATTCACCCCTCCACTTT.